Listed here is a single T cell receptor (beta chain). The cDNA had a unique molecular identifier and a template-switch universal primer site. Using its own MiXCR run on the 5' RACE reads, TCRdb lists one record per CDR3 protein. The table includes about 660,000 distinct CDR3 sequences, under 9% detected once. This CDR3 comprises 14 residues. V lost 1 base and J lost 1, with 11 bases in between. The germline V gene encodes CDR1 DFQATT and CDR2 SNEGSKA (reference sequence). The data were taken from a study of identical twins. This same sample was also part of a study on yellow fever vaccine responses in identical twins. That paper adds: Twin vaccine T cell responses reportedly seemed partly convergent, partly personalized.

Material for sequencing was PBMCs. This chain uses TRBV20-1 with TRBJ2-7; tentative D call: TRBD2 (6 bases). The clonotype was recovered from a young woman in good health. The CDR3 here is CSARGTIFSYEQYF. The CDR3 region has the DNA TGCAGTGCTAGAGGGACTATATTTTCCTACGAGCAGTACTTC.